The 28 T cell receptor beta chains in this list originate from one sample, sequenced in a study of T cell responses to AZD1222 COVID-19 vaccine. TCRdb keeps only in-frame clones here, not all; method: immunoSEQ multiplex PCR. The data contain under 150,000 clones, over 75% of them singletons. The sequencing here drew on peripheral blood, taken on day 0 of AZD1222 vaccination. The receptor source for this set is an adult in good health.

This CDR3 reads CASAGQGGEKLFF. In nucleotides, the CDR3 is TGTGCCAGTGCGGGACAGGGGGGTGAAAAACTGTTTTTT. The chain uses TRBV19 and TRBJ1-4, with 11 bases matching TRBD1. The CDR3 loop spans 13 amino acids. Germline V gene lookup returns CDR1 LNHDA and CDR2 SQIVND (reference sequence). V lost 8 bases, J lost 7 bases, and 3 bases stayed unmatched.

The chain uses TRBV6-2 or TRBV6-3 and TRBJ1-5; 9 positions match TRBD1. Trimming at V came to 6 bases and at J to 7 bases, leaving 7 bases not matched to a gene. CDR3 length equals 14 residues. Germline-derived CDR1 and CDR2 are MNHEY and SVGEGT. The CDR3 here is CASSRDRVLQPQHF. The DNA of the CDR3 is TGTGCCAGCAGCCGGGACAGGGTGTTACAGCCCCAGCATTTT.

The CDR3 is CASSLDVRSTDTQYF. The CDR3, as DNA: TGCGCCAGCAGCTTGGATGTCCGTAGCACAGATACGCAGTATTTT. This rearrangement joins TRBV5-1 to TRBJ2-3; D not certain. This CDR3 has 15 residues. The germline CDR1 and CDR2 sequences are SGHRS and YFSETQ. Trimming shortened V by 0 bases and J by 0 bases, and 8 bases separated the two germline ends.

This clone has only a few counts. The V gene is TRBV5-6, the J gene TRBJ1-2; a possible D gene is TRBD1 (5 bases). Germline V gives CDR1 SGHDT, CDR2 YYEEEE. Trimming removed 3 bases at V and 4 bases at J, with 22 bases between. The CDR3 length is 17 residues. This CDR3 reads CASSWIWTFQTGYGYTF. In DNA, the CDR3 is TGTGCCAGCAGCTGGATCTGGACATTTCAAACGGGCTATGGCTACACCTTC.

The chain is built from TRBV9 and TRBJ2-7, with D perhaps matching TRBD1 or TRBD2 (6 bases each). The germline V and J ends were trimmed by 2 bases and 4 bases, with 16 bases remaining between them. In germline, CDR1 is SGDLS, CDR2 YYNGEE. The CDR3 covers 15 residues. The CDR3 bases are TGTGCCAGCAGCGTCCGGGCAGGGGAGGCGTACGAGCAGTACTTC. As protein: CASSVRAGEAYEQYF. The whole variable domain, remainder taken from reference TRBV9 and TRBJ2-7, is DSGVTQTPKHLITATGQRVTLRCSPRSGDLSVYWYQQSLDQGLQFLIQYYNGEERAKGNILERFSAQQFPDLHSELNLSSLELGDSALYFCASSVRAGEAYEQYFGPGTRLTVT.

The genes are TRBV6-5 and TRBJ1-2; 8 positions agree with TRBD1. Germline loops: CDR1 MNHEY, CDR2 SVGAGI. V trimming: 6 bases; J trimming: 4 bases; junction bases outside the gene matches: 10. This CDR3 spans 15 amino acids. CDR3 region: CASSSTGVTFYGYTF. The CDR3 DNA follows: TGTGCCAGCAGCTCGACAGGGGTGACCTTCTATGGCTACACCTTC.

This clone was detected only once. V gene TRBV29-1 combines with J gene TRBJ1-1; D unresolved. The CDR3 has 14 residues. The germline gives CDR1 SQVTM, CDR2 ANQGSEA. Trimming removed 6 bases at V and 1 base at J, with 15 bases between. Here the CDR3 reads CSVADPGRNTEAFF. CDR3 nucleotides: TGCAGCGTCGCTGACCCCGGGAGGAACACTGAAGCTTTCTTT.

The count of this clone is one. The rearrangement links TRBV6-5 to TRBJ2-5; TRBD1 matches 11 bases. CDR1 and CDR2 (germline): MNHEY, SVGAGI. V lost 4 bases and J lost 4; bases outside the gene matches: 2. This CDR3 has 14 amino acids. Here the CDR3 reads CASSWDRGAETQYF. The CDR3 DNA is TGTGCCAGCAGTTGGGACAGGGGGGCAGAGACCCAGTACTTC.

The rearrangement joins TRBV6-5 to TRBJ2-5; TRBD2 agrees at 8 bases. CDR1 and CDR2 (germline): MNHEY, SVGAGI. The CDR3 contains 14 residues. Trimming cost V 6 bases and J 4 bases; bases outside gene matches: 7. The CDR3 spells CASRISTSGETQYF. The CDR3 DNA reads TGTGCCAGCAGAATCTCCACTAGCGGAGAGACCCAGTACTTC.

The genes are TRBV7-8 and TRBJ2-5, with TRBD1 as a possible D gene (7 bases). Deletions cut 5 bases from V and 4 bases from J, with 11 bases between. The CDR3 spans 13 residues. Germline V CDR1 and CDR2: SGHVS, FQNEAQ. The CDR3 loop is CASSRQGGETQYF. The DNA of the CDR3 is TGTGCCAGCAGCCGACAGGGAGGAGAGACCCAGTACTTC.

This sequence joins TRBV24-1 and TRBJ2-3, with 14 bases that match TRBD2. This CDR3 spans 15 amino acids. Germline loops: CDR1 KGHDR, CDR2 SFDVKD. V lost 4 bases, J lost 6 bases, and 2 bases stayed unmatched. The CDR3, as DNA: TGTGCCACCAGTGACCGGACTAGCGGGGGGGATACGCAGTATTTT. Residues: CATSDRTSGGDTQYF.

This rearrangement joins TRBV7-9 to TRBJ1-1; tentatively, D is TRBD1 (6 bases). V was cut by 4 bases and J by 6 bases, with 15 bases left in between. CDR3 length: 14 residues. In germline, CDR1 is SEHNR, CDR2 FQNEAQ (reference sequence). CDR3 loop: CASSSLPGEPEAFF. In DNA, the CDR3 is TGTGCCAGCAGCTCACTCCCAGGGGAACCTGAAGCTTTCTTT.

The chain links TRBV27 to TRBJ2-1; unclear D gene. V lost 3 bases, J lost 6 bases, and 15 bases lay in between. Germline CDR1 is MNHEY and CDR2 is SMNVEV (reference sequence). CDR3 length equals 15 residues. CDR3 DNA: TGTGCCAGCAGTTTCTCGGCCACAATGGGCAATGAGCAGTTCTTC. This gives the protein CASSFSATMGNEQFF.

The chain has TRBV6-6 and TRBJ1-5; 9 bases match TRBD1. Trimming cost V 4 bases and J 1 base; bases outside gene matches: 2. Germline V CDR1 and CDR2: MNHNY, SVGAGI (reference sequence). The CDR3 totals 15 residues. In DNA, the CDR3 is TGTGCCAGCAGTTTGACAGGGGGAAGCAATCAGCCCCAGCATTTT. It translates to CASSLTGGSNQPQHF.

The V and J genes are TRBV7-9 and TRBJ2-3, with unresolved D. Looked up from germline, CDR1 is SEHNR and CDR2 is FQNEAQ (reference sequence). The CDR3 contains 13 residues. V lost 5 bases to trimming and J lost 6 bases, with 12 bases between them. The CDR3 protein is CASSRHVVDTQYF. The CDR3 bases are TGTGCCAGCAGCCGACATGTCGTGGATACGCAGTATTTT.

The chain joins TRBV5-6 to TRBJ2-7; 7 positions match TRBD1. CDR3 length: 15 amino acids. Looked up from germline, CDR1 is SGHDT and CDR2 is YYEEEE. V lost 1 base, J lost 5 bases, and 9 bases stayed unmatched. The CDR3 region is CASSLLTGLLNEQYF. In DNA form, the CDR3 reads TGTGCCAGCAGCTTGCTGACAGGGTTGCTTAACGAGCAGTACTTC.

This chain connects TRBV5-5 to TRBJ2-7, with 7 bases lining up with TRBD1. CDR3 length: 15 amino acids. Per the germline V gene, CDR1 is SGHKS and CDR2 is YYEKEE (reference sequence). Trimming cost V 0 bases and J 2 bases; bases outside gene matches: 5. CDR3 nucleotides: TGTGCCAGCAGCTTGGGACAGGGTGGGACCTACGAGCAGTACTTC. Amino acids: CASSLGQGGTYEQYF.

The chain employs TRBV7-9 and TRBJ2-1; 7 nucleotides match TRBD2. Germline values: CDR1 SEHNR, CDR2 FQNEAQ (reference sequence). J gave up 14 bases and V 2 bases, and 12 bases lay outside the gene matches. The CDR3 contains 14 residues. The CDR3 nucleotides read TGTGCCAGCAGCTTATCTAGGCTAGCGGTAATAGAGTTCTTC. Translated, it gives CASSLSRLAVIEFF.

This chain joins TRBV5-6 and TRBJ1-1; a weak D match, TRBD1 (6 bases). The CDR3 is 14 amino acids. V dropped 4 bases and J dropped 7 bases, with 17 bases sitting between them. Germline V gene sequence: CDR1 SGHDT, CDR2 YYEEEE. CDR3 amino acids: CASSGGRVGDEAFF. CDR3 coding DNA: TGTGCCAGCAGCGGGGGGCGGGTAGGGGATGAAGCTTTCTTT.

The rearrangement links TRBV6-4 to TRBJ2-1; 9 bases agree with TRBD1. The germline V gene encodes CDR1 MRHNA and CDR2 SNTAGT. The CDR3 is 15 residues long. V shed 0 bases and J 8 bases; nucleotides not matched to a gene: 5. The CDR3 DNA reads TGTGCCAGCAGTGACTCGGACAGGGGAGGGCATGAGCAGTTCTTC. Its translation: CASSDSDRGGHEQFF.

The rearrangement joins TRBV7-3 to TRBJ2-7, with D hard to call. Trimming left V 5 bases short and J 3 bases short, with 11 bases between. CDR3 length equals 13 residues. Germline V gives CDR1 SGHTA, CDR2 FQGTGA. The CDR3 spells CASSPANSYEQYF. Here the CDR3 DNA reads TGTGCCAGCAGCCCCGCGAACAGCTACGAGCAGTACTTC.

V usage is TRBV2 and J usage is TRBJ2-2, with D possibly being TRBD1 (6 bases). In germline, CDR1 is SNHLY, CDR2 FYNNEI. Trimming cost V 8 bases and J 4 bases, with 14 bases left between them. The CDR3 sequence is 14 residues long. CDR3: CASREQGPTGELFF. In nucleotides, the CDR3 is TGTGCCAGCCGCGAGCAGGGGCCCACCGGGGAGCTGTTTTTT.

The chain combines TRBV11-1 with TRBJ2-7, with 8 bases identical to TRBD1. CDR3 length: 14 residues. J lost 2 bases, V lost 3 bases, and 3 bases had no gene match. The germline gives CDR1 SGHAT, CDR2 FQDESV (reference sequence). The chain's CDR3 is CASSFRTGPYEQYF. The CDR3 nucleotides read TGTGCCAGCAGCTTCAGGACAGGGCCCTACGAGCAGTACTTC.

V gene TRBV27 combines with J gene TRBJ2-7, with 7 bases matching TRBD1. The V segment lost 3 bases and the J segment 4 bases; nucleotides outside the gene matches: 3. The germline V gene has CDR1 MNHEY and CDR2 SMNVEV (reference sequence). The CDR3 covers 13 residues. The CDR3 nucleotides read TGTGCCAGCAGTTTCAACAGGGGTTACGAGCAGTACTTC. This gives the protein CASSFNRGYEQYF.

V is TRBV7-3 and J is TRBJ2-3; D ambiguous. Per germline, CDR1 SGHTA and CDR2 FQGTGA. V was shortened by 3 bases and J by 0 bases, with 7 bases between the two germline ends. This CDR3 spans 14 amino acids. CDR3 sequence reads: CASSFGRSTDTQYF. CDR3 nucleotide sequence: TGTGCCAGCAGCTTTGGACGGAGCACAGATACGCAGTATTTT.

V gene TRBV2 combines with J gene TRBJ2-4, with 8 bases that match TRBD1. CDR1 and CDR2 (germline): SNHLY, FYNNEI. V lost 5 bases, J lost 1 base, and 10 bases stayed unmatched. This CDR3 is built from 17 residues. This CDR3 is CASSKDRAERAKNIQYF. For the CDR3, the DNA is TGTGCCAGCAGTAAGGACAGGGCCGAACGGGCCAAAAACATTCAGTACTTC.

This chain joins TRBV19 and TRBJ1-5; 10 bases line up with TRBD1. Germline CDR1 reads LNHDA; CDR2 reads SQIVND (reference sequence). After removal of 6 bases from V and 2 bases from J, the junction contained 16 bases not matched to a gene. CDR3 length: 19 amino acids. This chain's CDR3 is CASRHNRDRGHQGNQPQHF. CDR3 nucleotide sequence: TGTGCCAGTAGACATAACCGGGACAGGGGTCATCAGGGCAATCAGCCCCAGCATTTT.

V gene TRBV7-2 combines with J gene TRBJ2-7; 14 bases map to TRBD2. V was pared by 3 bases and J by 4 bases, with 5 bases of the junction left unmatched. CDR1 and CDR2 (germline): SGHTA, FQGNSA. This CDR3 has 16 amino acids. The CDR3 sequence is CASSFGLAGGGYEQYF. The CDR3 DNA reads as TGTGCCAGCAGCTTCGGACTAGCGGGGGGCGGGTACGAGCAGTACTTC. The full variable domain, completed using reference TRBV7-2 and TRBJ2-7, is GAGVSQSPSNKVTEKGKDVELRCDPISGHTALYWYRQSLGQGLEFLIYFQGNSAPDKSGLPSDRFSAERTGGSVSTLTIQRTQQEDSAVYLCASSFGLAGGGYEQYFGPGTRLTVT.